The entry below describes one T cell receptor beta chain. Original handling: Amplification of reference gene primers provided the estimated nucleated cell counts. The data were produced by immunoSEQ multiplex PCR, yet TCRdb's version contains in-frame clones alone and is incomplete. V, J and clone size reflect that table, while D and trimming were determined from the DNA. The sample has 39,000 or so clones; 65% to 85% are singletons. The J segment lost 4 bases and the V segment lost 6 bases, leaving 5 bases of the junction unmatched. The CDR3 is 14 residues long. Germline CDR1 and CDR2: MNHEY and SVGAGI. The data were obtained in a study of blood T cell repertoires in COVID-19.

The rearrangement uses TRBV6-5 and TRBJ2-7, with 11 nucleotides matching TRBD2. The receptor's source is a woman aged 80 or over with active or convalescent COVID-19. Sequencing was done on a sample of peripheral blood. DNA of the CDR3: TGTGCCAGCAGCCGTACTAGCGGGAGTTACGAGCAGTACTTC. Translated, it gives CASSRTSGSYEQYF.